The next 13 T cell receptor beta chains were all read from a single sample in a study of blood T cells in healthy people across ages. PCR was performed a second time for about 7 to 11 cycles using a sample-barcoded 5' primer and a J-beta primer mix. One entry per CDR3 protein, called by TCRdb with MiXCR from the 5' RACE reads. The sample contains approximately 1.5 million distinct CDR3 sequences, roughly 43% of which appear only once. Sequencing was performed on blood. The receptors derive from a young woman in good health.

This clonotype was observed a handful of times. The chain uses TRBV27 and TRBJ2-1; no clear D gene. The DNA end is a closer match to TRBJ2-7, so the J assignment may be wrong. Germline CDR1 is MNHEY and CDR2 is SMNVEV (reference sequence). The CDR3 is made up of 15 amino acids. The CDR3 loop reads CASSLYESSYNEQYF. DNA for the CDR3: TGTGCCAGCAGTTTATACGAATCCTCCTACAATGAGCAGTACTTC.

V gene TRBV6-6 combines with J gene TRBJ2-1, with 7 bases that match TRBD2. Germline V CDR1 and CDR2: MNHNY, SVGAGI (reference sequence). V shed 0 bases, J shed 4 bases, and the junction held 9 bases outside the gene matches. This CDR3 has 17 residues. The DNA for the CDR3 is TGTGCCAGCAGTTACTCCCCGAGCAGCGGGATTTACAATGAGCAGTTCTTC. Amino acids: CASSYSPSSGIYNEQFF.

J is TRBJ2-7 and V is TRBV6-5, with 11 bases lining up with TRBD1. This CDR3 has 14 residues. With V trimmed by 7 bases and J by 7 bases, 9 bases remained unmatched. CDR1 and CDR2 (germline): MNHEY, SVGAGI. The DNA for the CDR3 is TGTGCCAGCAATCTCGGACAGGGGGCTGGTGAGCAGTACTTC. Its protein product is CASNLGQGAGEQYF.

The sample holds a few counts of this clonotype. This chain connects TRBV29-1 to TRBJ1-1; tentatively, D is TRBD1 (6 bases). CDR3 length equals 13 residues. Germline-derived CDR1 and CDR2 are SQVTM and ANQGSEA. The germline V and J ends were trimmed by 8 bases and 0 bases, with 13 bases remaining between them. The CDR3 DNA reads TGCAGCCCCAGCCGGGGGCTGAACACTGAAGCTTTCTTT. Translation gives CSPSRGLNTEAFF.

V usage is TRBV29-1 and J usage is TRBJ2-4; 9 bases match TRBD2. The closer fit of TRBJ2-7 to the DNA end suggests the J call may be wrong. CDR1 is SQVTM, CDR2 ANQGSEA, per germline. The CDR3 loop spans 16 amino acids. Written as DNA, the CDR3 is TGCAGCGTTGAAGATCGGCATAGCGGGAGCCGGTACGAGCAGTACTTC. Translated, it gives CSVEDRHSGSRYEQYF.

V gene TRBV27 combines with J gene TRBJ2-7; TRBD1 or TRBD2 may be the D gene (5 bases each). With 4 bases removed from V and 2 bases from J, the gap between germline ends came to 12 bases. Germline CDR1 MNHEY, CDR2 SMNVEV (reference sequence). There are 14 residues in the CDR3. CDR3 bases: TGTGCCAGCAGTTGGGGACCAGGGACCTACGAGCAGTACTTC. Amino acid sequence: CASSWGPGTYEQYF.

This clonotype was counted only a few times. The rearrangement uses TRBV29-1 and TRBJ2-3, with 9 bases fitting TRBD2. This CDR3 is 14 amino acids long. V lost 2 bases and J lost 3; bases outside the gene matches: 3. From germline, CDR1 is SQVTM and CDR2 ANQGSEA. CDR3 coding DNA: TGCAGCGTTGAACAGCGGGGGGTTACAGATACGCAGTATTTT. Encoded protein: CSVEQRGVTDTQYF.

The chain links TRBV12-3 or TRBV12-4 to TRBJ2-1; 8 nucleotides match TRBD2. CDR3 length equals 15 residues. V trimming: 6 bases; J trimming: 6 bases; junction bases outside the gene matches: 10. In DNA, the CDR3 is TGTGCCAGCAGCTGGACTAGCCCTGAGGTCAATGAGCAGTTCTTC. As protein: CASSWTSPEVNEQFF.

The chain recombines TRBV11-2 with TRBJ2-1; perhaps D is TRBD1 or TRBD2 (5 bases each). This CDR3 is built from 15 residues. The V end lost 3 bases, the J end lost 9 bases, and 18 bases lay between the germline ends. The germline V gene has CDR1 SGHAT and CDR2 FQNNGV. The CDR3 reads CASSFLPGSVSEQFF. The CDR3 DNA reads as TGTGCCAGCAGCTTCTTACCAGGGAGTGTTAGTGAGCAGTTCTTC.

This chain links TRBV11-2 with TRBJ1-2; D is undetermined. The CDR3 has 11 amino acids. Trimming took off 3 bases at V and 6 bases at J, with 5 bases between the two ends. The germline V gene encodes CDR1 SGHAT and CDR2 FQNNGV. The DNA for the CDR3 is TGTGCCAGCAGCTTTCTGAATGGCTACACCTTC. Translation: CASSFLNGYTF.

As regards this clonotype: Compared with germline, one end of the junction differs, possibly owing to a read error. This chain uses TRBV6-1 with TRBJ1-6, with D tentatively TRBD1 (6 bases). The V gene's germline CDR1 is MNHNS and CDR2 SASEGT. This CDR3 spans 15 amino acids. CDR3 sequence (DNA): TGTGCCAGCGGTGACAGGAGCTCCTATAATTCACCCCTCCACTTT. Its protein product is CASGDRSSYNSPLHF.

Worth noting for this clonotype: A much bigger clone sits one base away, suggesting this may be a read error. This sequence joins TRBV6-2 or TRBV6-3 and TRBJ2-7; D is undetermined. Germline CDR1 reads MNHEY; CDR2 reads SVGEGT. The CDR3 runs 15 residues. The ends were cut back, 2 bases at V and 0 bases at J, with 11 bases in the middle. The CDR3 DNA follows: TGTGCCAGCAGTTACGGTTGTGACGGCTCCTACGAGCAGTACTTC. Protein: CASSYGCDGSYEQYF.

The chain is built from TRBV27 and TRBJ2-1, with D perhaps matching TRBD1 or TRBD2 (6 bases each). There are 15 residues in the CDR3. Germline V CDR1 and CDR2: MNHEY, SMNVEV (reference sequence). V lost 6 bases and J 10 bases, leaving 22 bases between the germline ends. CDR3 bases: TGTGCCAGCAGGTCGGACAAGGGGGGTAGAGACGAGCAGTTCTTC. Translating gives CASRSDKGGRDEQFF.